The 4 T cell receptor beta chains in this list originate from one sample, sequenced in a study of blood T cells in healthy people across ages (dated by TCRdb to between 2015 and 2016). Library construction relied on 5' RACE. The listed sequencing device is Illumina HiSeq 2500. A second roughly 6 to 12 cycle PCR used a sample-barcoded 5' primer and a J-beta primer mix. The public reads were reprocessed in TCRdb via fastp at Q25 and MiXCR, keeping in-frame beta chains. Every CDR3 protein is listed once, alongside the most common genes and DNA of its rows. Counted in this sample were roughly 2 million distinct CDR3 sequences; 49% of them appeared once. Of the sample, roughly 2.1% falls within the top ten clones. Sequencing input: blood. The receptors stem from a woman aged 40 to 50 in good health.

Points on this clonotype: A junction end diverges from the germline sequence, so it may reflect a read error. J is TRBJ2-7 and V is TRBV24-1; 11 nucleotides line up with TRBD1. The DNA end favors TRBJ2-5, so the J call may be wrong. The V gene's germline CDR1 is KGHDR and CDR2 SFDVKD. CDR3 size: 14 residues. The CDR3, as DNA: TGTGTCACCAGCAGGGGACAGGGGGAAGAGACCCAGTACTTC. Translation: CVTSRGQGEETQYF.

CDR3 region: CATSREGFQETQYF. CDR3 bases: TGTGCCACCAGCAGAGAGGGATTTCAAGAGACCCAGTACTTC. J is TRBJ2-5 and V is TRBV15, with D hard to call. Germline CDR1 is LNHNV and CDR2 is YYDKDF (reference sequence). CDR3 size: 14 residues. V lost 0 bases to trimming and J lost 2 bases, with 7 bases between them.

This chain joins TRBV20-1 and TRBJ2-3; D perhaps matches TRBD1 (6 bases). The V gene lost 5 bases and the J gene lost 6 bases, with 18 bases spanning the gap. Germline CDR1 is DFQATT and CDR2 is SNEGSKA (reference sequence). The CDR3 consists of 14 residues. DNA of the CDR3: TGCAGTGCTGGGGCCACCGGGACAACCGATACGCAGTATTTT. Encoded protein: CSAGATGTTDTQYF.

V usage is TRBV20-1 and J usage is TRBJ2-4; D perhaps matches TRBD1 (5 bases). The CDR3 sequence is 13 residues long. Germline V CDR1 and CDR2: DFQATT, SNEGSKA (reference sequence). V was pared by 6 bases and J by 0 bases, with 9 bases between. The CDR3: CSALGLAKNIQYF. Here the CDR3 DNA reads TGCAGTGCGCTGGGGCTAGCCAAAAACATTCAGTACTTC.